Listed below are T cell receptor beta chains from one sample, sequenced in a study of T-cell reconstitution after alpha-beta-depleted transplantation in children. TCRdb fed the PCR reads into MiXCR, producing one record per CDR3 protein. The data show some 440,000 distinct CDR3 sequences, around 15% seen once. The input for sequencing was PBMCs, mostly from graft donor cells, taken 360 days after TCRalphabeta/CD19-depleted stem cell transplant. Receptor source: a boy younger than two who had a stem cell transplant for Wiskott-Aldrich syndrome, so the T cells may come from the graft donor. Both conserved end residues are part of each CDR3. The order of the fields is V gene, D gene, J gene, clone size, CDR3 protein, CDR3 DNA. The D gene is left open where the match is weak. Clone size appears in some rows only: once, few, many, or a class for an expanded clone.

V: TRBV5-1
D: .
J: TRBJ2-7
size: few
CDR3: CASSLKGRGVFSYEQYF
DNA: TGCGCCAGCAGCTTGAAGGGCAGGGGAGTTTTCTCCTACGAGCAGTACTTC

V: TRBV29-1
D: .
J: TRBJ2-7
size: .
CDR3: CSVDAYYSLYEQYF
DNA: TGCAGCGTTGACGCCTACTATTCACTCTACGAGCAGTACTTC

V: TRBV24-1
D: TRBD1
J: TRBJ2-7
size: many
CDR3: CATSDQDPGQGLYEQYF
DNA: TGTGCCACCAGTGATCAGGACCCGGGACAGGGACTTTACGAGCAGTACTTC

V: TRBV11-2
D: .
J: TRBJ2-5
size: few
CDR3: CASSLIDQETQYF
DNA: TGTGCCAGCAGCTTAATAGACCAAGAGACCCAGTACTTC

V: TRBV4-3
D: .
J: TRBJ2-7
size: .
CDR3: CASSREHGSYEQYF
DNA: TGCGCCAGCAGCCGCGAGCACGGGAGTTATGAGCAGTACTTC

V: TRBV6-5
D: .
J: TRBJ2-1
size: few
CDR3: CASSYLTGKSYNEQFF
DNA: TGTGCCAGCAGTTACCTTACAGGGAAATCCTACAATGAGCAGTTCTTC

V: TRBV29-1
D: .
J: TRBJ1-1
size: .
CDR3: CSVGPLLGTEAFF
DNA: TGCAGCGTTGGGCCTCTCTTAGGCACTGAAGCTTTCTTT

V: TRBV7-8
D: TRBD2
J: TRBJ2-3
size: .
CDR3: CASSLLTSPPDTQYF
DNA: TGTGCCAGCAGCCTATTGACTAGCCCCCCAGATACGCAGTATTTT

V: TRBV5-1
D: TRBD1
J: TRBJ2-1
size: .
CDR3: CASSLRTGGASNEQFF
DNA: TGCGCCAGCAGCTTAAGGACAGGGGGCGCCTCCAATGAGCAGTTCTTC

V: TRBV5-1
D: TRBD1
J: TRBJ2-1
size: .
CDR3: CASTTGASSYNEQFF
DNA: TGCGCCAGCACCACAGGGGCCAGCTCCTACAATGAGCAGTTCTTC

V: TRBV10-3
D: TRBD1
J: TRBJ2-2
size: few
CDR3: CAIQGTVAGELFF
DNA: TGTGCCATCCAGGGGACAGTTGCCGGGGAGCTGTTTTTT

V: TRBV3-1
D: .
J: TRBJ2-3
size: .
CDR3: CASSLIQRTDTQYF
DNA: TGTGCCAGCAGCCTCATACAGCGCACAGATACGCAGTATTTT

V: TRBV7-9
D: .
J: TRBJ2-7
size: .
CDR3: CASSLRAADEQYF
DNA: TGTGCCAGCAGCTTGAGAGCGGCGGACGAGCAGTACTTC

V: TRBV18
D: .
J: TRBJ2-7
size: few
CDR3: CASSTVRPSYEQYF
DNA: TGTGCCAGCTCAACGGTGCGGCCGAGCTACGAGCAGTACTTC

V: TRBV29-1
D: .
J: TRBJ1-1
size: few
CDR3: CSVGREWSNTEAFF
DNA: TGCAGCGTAGGGAGGGAGTGGTCGAACACTGAAGCTTTCTTT

V: TRBV19
D: TRBD1
J: TRBJ2-7
size: .
CDR3: CASSIRTGQGHEQYF
DNA: TGTGCCAGTAGTATACGTACGGGACAGGGACACGAGCAGTACTTC

V: TRBV4-1
D: TRBD1
J: TRBJ2-7
size: few
CDR3: CASSHRLSARGGGTHF
DNA: TGCGCCAGCAGCCACCGACTAAGCGCACGAGGGGGCGGAACGCATTTC

V: TRBV11-2
D: .
J: TRBJ2-1
size: many
CDR3: CASSLDGATSSYNEQFF
DNA: TGTGCCAGCAGCTTAGATGGAGCGACTAGCTCCTACAATGAGCAGTTCTTC

V: TRBV10-3
D: TRBD1
J: TRBJ1-5
size: few
CDR3: CAISERQGDQPQHF
DNA: TGTGCCATCAGTGAGCGCCAGGGGGATCAGCCCCAGCATTTT

V: TRBV5-5
D: .
J: TRBJ2-1
size: .
CDR3: CASSFREVGSYNEQFF
DNA: TGTGCCAGCAGCTTTAGGGAGGTTGGCTCCTACAATGAGCAGTTCTTC

V: TRBV2
D: TRBD1
J: TRBJ2-1
size: few
CDR3: CASSYRGYNEQFF
DNA: TGTGCCAGCAGTTACAGGGGCTACAATGAGCAGTTCTTC

V: TRBV14
D: TRBD2
J: TRBJ2-1
size: few
CDR3: CASSQSGVLWEQFF
DNA: TGTGCCAGCAGCCAGAGCGGGGTCCTATGGGAGCAGTTCTTC

V: TRBV7-9
D: TRBD2
J: TRBJ2-1
size: few
CDR3: CATLIAGSGNEQFF
DNA: TGTGCCACCCTTATAGCGGGATCGGGTAATGAGCAGTTCTTC

V: TRBV27
D: TRBD2
J: TRBJ2-4
size: .
CDR3: CASRKRGLAKNIQYF
DNA: TGTGCCAGCAGGAAGCGGGGTCTAGCCAAAAACATTCAGTACTTC

V: TRBV11-2
D: .
J: TRBJ1-1
size: few
CDR3: CASSPRRYNTEAFF
DNA: TGTGCCAGCAGCCCCAGACGCTACAACACTGAAGCTTTCTTT

V: TRBV29-1
D: TRBD1
J: TRBJ2-5
size: few
CDR3: CSVEEKRTGGVETQYF
DNA: TGCAGCGTTGAAGAGAAGCGGACAGGGGGCGTGGAGACCCAGTACTTC

V: TRBV29-1
D: .
J: TRBJ2-1
size: .
CDR3: CSVDRGVYNEQFF
DNA: TGCAGCGTTGATCGCGGGGTCTACAATGAGCAGTTCTTC

V: TRBV11-3
D: TRBD2
J: TRBJ2-1
size: few
CDR3: CASSISGATYNEQFF
DNA: TGTGCCAGCAGCATTAGCGGGGCGACCTACAATGAGCAGTTCTTC

V: TRBV14
D: TRBD2
J: TRBJ2-2
size: .
CDR3: CASSPSYLAENTGELFF
DNA: TGTGCCAGCAGCCCTAGTTATCTAGCGGAGAACACCGGGGAGCTGTTTTTT

V: TRBV7-2
D: .
J: TRBJ2-5
size: .
CDR3: CASSSSWGAQETQYF
DNA: TGTGCCAGCAGCTCCTCCTGGGGGGCCCAAGAGACCCAGTACTTC

V: TRBV6-4
D: TRBD2
J: TRBJ2-1
size: few
CDR3: CASSEGTSGYNEQFF
DNA: TGTGCCAGCAGTGAAGGGACTAGCGGTTACAATGAGCAGTTCTTC

V: TRBV20-1
D: TRBD2
J: TRBJ2-3
size: few
CDR3: CRVPLAGADTQYF
DNA: TGCAGGGTGCCGTTAGCGGGAGCAGATACGCAGTATTTT

V: TRBV29-1
D: .
J: TRBJ2-2
size: many
CDR3: CSVIQPHTGELFF
DNA: TGCAGCGTTATTCAACCGCACACCGGGGAGCTGTTTTTT

V: TRBV7-9
D: .
J: TRBJ2-7
size: .
CDR3: CASSSAGWPSYEQYF
DNA: TGTGCCAGCAGCTCCGCAGGGTGGCCTTCCTACGAGCAGTACTTC

V: TRBV6-2/TRBV6-3
D: TRBD1
J: TRBJ1-5
size: few
CDR3: CASRRPGQGGQPQHF
DNA: TGTGCCAGCAGACGACCTGGACAGGGCGGTCAGCCCCAGCATTTT

V: TRBV5-1
D: TRBD1
J: TRBJ2-1
size: few
CDR3: CASSPALDRARFF
DNA: TGCGCCAGCAGCCCCGCACTCGACAGGGCTCGGTTCTTC

V: TRBV24-1
D: TRBD2
J: TRBJ2-1
size: .
CDR3: CATSDLPRLAGFDNEQFF
DNA: TGTGCCACCAGTGATTTGCCCCGACTAGCGGGATTCGACAATGAGCAGTTCTTC

V: TRBV6-1
D: TRBD1
J: TRBJ1-1
size: .
CDR3: CASSPYRGDTEAFF
DNA: TGTGCCAGCAGCCCCTACAGGGGAGACACTGAAGCTTTCTTT

V: TRBV4-3
D: .
J: TRBJ1-4
size: .
CDR3: CASSPDRSREKLFF
DNA: TGCGCCAGCAGTCCCGACAGAAGCCGTGAAAAACTGTTTTTT

V: TRBV29-1
D: .
J: TRBJ2-1
size: .
CDR3: CSVVYIAGRSGVSHNEQFF
DNA: TGCAGCGTTGTCTACATTGCGGGACGGAGTGGGGTTAGTCACAATGAGCAGTTCTTC

V: TRBV12-3/TRBV12-4
D: .
J: TRBJ1-5
size: few
CDR3: CASRDSAGSNQPQHF
DNA: TGTGCCAGCAGGGATAGCGCAGGGTCCAATCAGCCCCAGCATTTT

V: TRBV4-1
D: .
J: TRBJ2-2
size: .
CDR3: CASGPTGPANTGELFF
DNA: TGCGCCAGCGGACCCACAGGGCCCGCGAACACCGGGGAGCTGTTTTTT